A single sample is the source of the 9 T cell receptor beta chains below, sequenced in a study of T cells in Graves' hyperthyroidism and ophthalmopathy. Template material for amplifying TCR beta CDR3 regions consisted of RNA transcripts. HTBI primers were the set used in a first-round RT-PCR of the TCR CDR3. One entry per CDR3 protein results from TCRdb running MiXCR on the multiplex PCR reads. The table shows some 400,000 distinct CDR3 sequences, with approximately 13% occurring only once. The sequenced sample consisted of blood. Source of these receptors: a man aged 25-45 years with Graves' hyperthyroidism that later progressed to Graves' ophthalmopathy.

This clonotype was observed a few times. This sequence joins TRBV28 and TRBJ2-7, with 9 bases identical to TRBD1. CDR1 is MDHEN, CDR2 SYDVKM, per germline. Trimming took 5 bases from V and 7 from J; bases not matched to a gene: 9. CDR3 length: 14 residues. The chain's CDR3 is CASSLSGTGTEQYF. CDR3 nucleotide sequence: TGTGCCAGCAGTCTCTCCGGGACAGGGACTGAGCAGTACTTC.

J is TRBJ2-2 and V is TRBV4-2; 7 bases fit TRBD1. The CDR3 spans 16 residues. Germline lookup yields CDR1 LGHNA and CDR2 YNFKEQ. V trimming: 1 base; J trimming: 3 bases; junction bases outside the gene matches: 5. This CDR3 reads CASSQGTGVDTGELFF. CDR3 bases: TGTGCCAGCAGCCAAGGTACAGGGGTGGACACCGGGGAGCTGTTTTTT.

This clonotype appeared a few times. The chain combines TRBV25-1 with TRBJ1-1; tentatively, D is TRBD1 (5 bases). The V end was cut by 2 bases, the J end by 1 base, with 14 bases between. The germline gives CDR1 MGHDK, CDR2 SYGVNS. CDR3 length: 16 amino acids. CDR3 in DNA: TGTGCCAGCAGTGAACGGGCAGACAGACAGAACACTGAAGCTTTCTTT. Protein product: CASSERADRQNTEAFF.

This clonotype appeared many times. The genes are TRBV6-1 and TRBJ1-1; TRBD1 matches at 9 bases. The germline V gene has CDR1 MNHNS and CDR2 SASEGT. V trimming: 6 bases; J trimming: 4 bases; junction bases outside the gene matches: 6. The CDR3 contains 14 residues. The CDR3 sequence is CASRNGQGSTEAFF. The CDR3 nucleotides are TGTGCCAGCAGGAACGGACAGGGGAGCACTGAAGCTTTCTTT.

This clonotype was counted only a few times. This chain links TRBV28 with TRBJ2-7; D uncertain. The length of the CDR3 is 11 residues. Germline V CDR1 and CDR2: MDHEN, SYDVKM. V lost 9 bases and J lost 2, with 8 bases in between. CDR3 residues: CASRTTYEQYF. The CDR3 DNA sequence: TGTGCCAGTCGGACCACCTACGAGCAGTACTTC.

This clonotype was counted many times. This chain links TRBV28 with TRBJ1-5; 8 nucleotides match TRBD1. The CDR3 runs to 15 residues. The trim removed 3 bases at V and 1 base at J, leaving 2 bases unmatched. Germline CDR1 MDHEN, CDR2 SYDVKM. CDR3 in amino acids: CASSFDRGSNQPQHF. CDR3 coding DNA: TGTGCCAGCAGTTTTGACAGGGGAAGCAATCAGCCCCAGCATTTT.

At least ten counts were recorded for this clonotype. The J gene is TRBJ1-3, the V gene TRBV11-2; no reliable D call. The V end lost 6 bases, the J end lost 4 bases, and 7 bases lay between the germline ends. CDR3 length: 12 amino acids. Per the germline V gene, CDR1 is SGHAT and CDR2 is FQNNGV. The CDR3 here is CASRSRGNTIYF. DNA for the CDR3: TGTGCCAGCAGGTCCAGGGGAAACACCATATATTTT.

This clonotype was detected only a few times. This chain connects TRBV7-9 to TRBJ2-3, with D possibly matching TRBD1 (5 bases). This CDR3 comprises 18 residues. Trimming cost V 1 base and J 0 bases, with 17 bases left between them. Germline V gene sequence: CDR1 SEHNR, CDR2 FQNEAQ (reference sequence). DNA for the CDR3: TGTGCCAGCAGCTTAGATCCCAGGGAAGACTCTAGCACAGATACGCAGTATTTT. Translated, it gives CASSLDPREDSSTDTQYF. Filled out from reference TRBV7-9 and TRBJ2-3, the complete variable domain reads DTGVSQNPRHKITKRGQNVTFRCDPISEHNRLYWYRQTLGQGPEFLTYFQNEAQLEKSRLLSDRFSAERPKGSFSTLEIQRTEQGDSAMYLCASSLDPREDSSTDTQYFGPGTRLTVL.

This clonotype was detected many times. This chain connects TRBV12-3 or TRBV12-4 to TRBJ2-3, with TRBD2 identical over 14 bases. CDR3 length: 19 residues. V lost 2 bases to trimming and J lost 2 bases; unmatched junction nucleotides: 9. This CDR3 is CASSLRTSGGTILTDTQYF. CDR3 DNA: TGTGCCAGCAGTTTAAGGACTAGCGGGGGGACCATCCTCACAGATACGCAGTATTTT.